This T cell receptor beta chain derives from a study of shared T cell receptors in the human thymus. Produced via immunoSEQ multiplex PCR; TCRdb's table is partial and in-frame only. Here the sample spans some 700,000 clones, around 85% being singletons. V lost 4 bases to trimming and J lost 1 base; unmatched junction nucleotides: 4. The CDR3 loop spans 14 amino acids. Germline V lookup: CDR1 SGHNT, CDR2 YYREEE (reference sequence). These data also featured in a second study, about human thymus T cells. That study reports: Resections obtained during corrective heart surgery supplied the thymus tissue.

The material sequenced was thymocytes. This sequence originates from a girl less than two years old with a congenital heart defect. The chain employs TRBV5-4 and TRBJ1-1; 7 nucleotides match TRBD1. CDR3 sequence: CASSLGQENTEAFF. The CDR3, as DNA: TGTGCCAGCAGCCTCGGACAGGAGAACACTGAAGCTTTCTTT. The full variable domain, in which reference TRBV5-4 and TRBJ1-1 provide the parts outside the CDR3, is ETGVTQSPTHLIKTRGQQVTLRCSSQSGHNTVSWYQQALGQGPQFIFQYYREEENGRGNFPPRFSGLQFPNYSSELNVNALELDDSALYLCASSLGQENTEAFFGQGTRLTVV.